The 10 T cell receptor beta chains in this list originate from one sample, sequenced in a study of cytomegalovirus exposure and HLA in healthy donors. 60 Vbeta and 13 Jbeta primers were used in PCR. Method: immunoSEQ multiplex PCR; TCRdb's copy keeps in-frame clones and lacks some. Of some 140,000 clones detected, 65% to 80% appear once; the ten largest clones hold around 9.1%. Material for sequencing was PBMCs. These receptors originate from a woman in her forties or fifties in good health and CMV-seropositive.

J is TRBJ1-1 and V is TRBV6-1, with a tentative D call TRBD1 (6 bases). Between the trimmed V and J ends, which lost 6 bases and 5 bases, there was a span of 10 bases. Germline CDR1 is MNHNS and CDR2 is SASEGT. The CDR3 has 12 amino acids. The CDR3: CASSAQGTEAFF. CDR3 bases: TGTGCCAGCAGCGCACAGGGAACTGAAGCTTTCTTT.

This clone showed up just once. The CDR3 DNA reads TGTGCCAGCAGCGCCGGACAGGGGGCAACGGGTGAGCAGTACTTC. It encodes CASSAGQGATGEQYF. The V gene is TRBV2, the J gene TRBJ2-7; TRBD1 matches at 11 bases. Germline loops: CDR1 SNHLY, CDR2 FYNNEI. This CDR3 spans 15 amino acids. Unmatched junction bases numbered 11, after V lost 6 bases and J lost 7 bases.

This chain uses TRBV28 with TRBJ2-3, with D uncertain. This CDR3 has 15 residues. Per the germline V gene, CDR1 is MDHEN and CDR2 is SYDVKM. The V end was cut by 4 bases, the J end by 0 bases, with 11 bases between. The CDR3 loop is CASSYDTPSTDTQYF. Written as DNA, the CDR3 is TGTGCCAGCAGTTACGACACCCCTAGCACAGATACGCAGTATTTT. Variable domain in full (rest from reference TRBV28 and TRBJ2-3): DVKVTQSSRYLVKRTGEKVFLECVQDMDHENMFWYRQDPGLGLRLIYFSYDVKMKEKGDIPEGYSVSREKKERFSLILESASTNQTSMYLCASSYDTPSTDTQYFGPGTRLTVL.

CDR3 sequence reads: CASSLGRGGYEQYF. The CDR3 nucleotides are TGTGCCAGCAGCTTAGGGCGGGGGGGGTACGAGCAGTACTTC. The chain recombines TRBV7-2 with TRBJ2-7, with 9 bases aligning to TRBD2. Germline loops: CDR1 SGHTA, CDR2 FQGNSA. This CDR3 has 14 amino acids. The V gene end was trimmed by 1 base and the J gene end by 4 bases; junction bases not matched to a gene: 2.

The V call is TRBV25-1, the J call TRBJ1-2, with 9 bases identical to TRBD1. Trimming removed 0 bases from V and 8 bases from J; junction bases left unmatched: 7. Germline CDR1 is MGHDK and CDR2 is SYGVNS. This CDR3 spans 15 amino acids. CDR3 DNA sequence: TGTGCCAGCAGTGAATATACAGGGGGCGCAGGCGGCTACACCTTC. It yields the protein CASSEYTGGAGGYTF.

The genes are TRBV4-1 and TRBJ2-5; 8 bases are a match to TRBD2. CDR1 and CDR2 from the germline V gene are MGHRA and YSYEKL. The CDR3 contains 16 residues. J lost 2 bases, V lost 3 bases, and 8 bases had no gene match. The CDR3 DNA sequence: TGCGCCAGCAGCCAGAGTAGCGGGATGGGACAAGAGACCCAGTACTTC. Translating it yields CASSQSSGMGQETQYF.

The chain recombines TRBV21-1 with TRBJ2-7; the tabulated D call, TRBD1, remains unverified against the DNA. TRBV21-1 is termed a pseudogene. This CDR3 region has 14 residues. CDR3 residues: CASSKRHSSYEQYF. The CDR3 DNA follows: TGTGCCAGCAGCAAACGCCACAGCTCCTACGAGCAGTACTTC.

V gene TRBV7-8 combines with J gene TRBJ1-2; perhaps TRBD1 as D (6 bases). CDR3 size: 14 residues. Germline CDR1 is SGHVS and CDR2 is FQNEAQ. The V and J ends lost 1 base and 3 bases respectively, with 9 bases between them. The chain's CDR3 is CASSLGGRDYGYTF. CDR3 DNA: TGTGCCAGCAGCTTAGGGGGGCGGGACTATGGCTACACCTTC. Supplemented by reference TRBV7-8 and TRBJ1-2, the full variable domain reads GAGVSQSPRYKVAKRGQDVALRCDPISGHVSLFWYQQALGQGPEFLTYFQNEAQLDKSGLPSDRFFAERPEGSVSTLKIQRTQQEDSAVYLCASSLGGRDYGYTFGSGTRLTVV.

The rearrangement joins TRBV30 to TRBJ1-5; D is unresolved. Germline loops: CDR1 GTSNPN, CDR2 SVGIG (reference sequence). Deletions cut 3 bases from V and 1 base from J, with 22 bases between. There are 18 residues in the CDR3. The CDR3 spells CAWSGSFTGFGSNQPQHF. CDR3 nucleotide sequence: TGTGCCTGGAGCGGAAGTTTTACCGGGTTCGGGAGCAATCAGCCCCAGCATTTT.

There are many counts of this clone. This chain's CDR3 is CASSRTGTAYNEQFF. CDR3 coding DNA: TGTGCCAGCAGCCGAACCGGGACAGCATACAATGAGCAGTTCTTC. The chain uses TRBV7-2 and TRBJ2-1; 7 bases map to TRBD1. The V and J ends lost 5 bases and 4 bases, in that order; junction bases with no gene match: 8. Germline V CDR1 and CDR2: SGHTA, FQGNSA. CDR3 size: 15 residues.